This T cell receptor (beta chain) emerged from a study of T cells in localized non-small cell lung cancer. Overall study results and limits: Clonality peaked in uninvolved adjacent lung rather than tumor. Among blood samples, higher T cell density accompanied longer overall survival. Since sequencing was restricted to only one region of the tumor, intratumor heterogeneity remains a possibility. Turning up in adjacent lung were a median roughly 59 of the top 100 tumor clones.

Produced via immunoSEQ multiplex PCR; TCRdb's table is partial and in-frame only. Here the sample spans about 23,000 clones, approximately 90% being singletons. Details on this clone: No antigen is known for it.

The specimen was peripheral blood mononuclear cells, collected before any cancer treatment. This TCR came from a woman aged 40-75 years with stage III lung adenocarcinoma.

The CDR3 reads CASSDLGGVFMNTEAFF. In DNA form, the CDR3 reads TGCGCCAGCAGTGATTTAGGTGGGGTTTTCATGAACACTGAAGCTTTCTTT. The rearrangement links TRBV10-2 to TRBJ1-1; D is undetermined. Germline assignment: CDR1 WSHSY and CDR2 SAAADI. Trimming shortened V by 3 bases and J by 0 bases, and 17 bases separated the two germline ends. This CDR3 contains 17 residues.